A single sample gave rise to the 8 T cell receptor beta chains below, sequenced in a study of blood T cell repertoires in COVID-19. The method was immunoSEQ multiplex PCR; TCRdb's version includes in-frame clones alone and lacks a portion of them. The sample lists roughly 260,000 clones, over 75% occurring once. Source material: peripheral blood. Every receptor here comes from a woman aged 40 to 50 who had recovered from COVID-19.

The gene calls are TRBV5-1 and TRBJ2-7, with D tentatively TRBD2 (6 bases). Trimming cost V 1 base and J 7 bases, with 12 bases left between them. Germline V gene data show CDR1 as SGHRS and CDR2 as YFSETQ. CDR3 length equals 13 residues. CDR3 in amino acids: CASSLMVGGEQYF. The CDR3 nucleotides read TGCGCCAGCAGCTTGATGGTTGGAGGGGAGCAGTACTTC.

This chain uses TRBV27 with TRBJ2-1; 10 bases agree with TRBD2. Germline lookup yields CDR1 MNHEY and CDR2 SMNVEV (reference sequence). V gave up 6 bases and J gave up 1 base; unmatched junction bases: 12. The CDR3 contains 18 residues. This CDR3 is CASRLAEGAGGSYNEQFF. Written as DNA, the CDR3 is TGTGCCAGCAGACTCGCTGAGGGAGCGGGAGGGTCCTACAATGAGCAGTTCTTC.

The chain carries TRBV14 and TRBJ2-2; 7 bases align to TRBD2. V shed 3 bases, J shed 5 bases, and the junction held 3 bases outside the gene matches. Germline assignment: CDR1 SGHDN and CDR2 FVKESK. There are 14 residues in the CDR3. CDR3 amino acids: CASSQTRGTGELFF. DNA for the CDR3: TGTGCCAGCAGCCAGACGCGGGGGACCGGGGAGCTGTTTTTT.

This chain uses TRBV5-5 with TRBJ1-5; maybe TRBD1 (5 bases). Trimming took 0 bases from V and 2 from J, leaving 9 bases between them. From germline, CDR1 is SGHKS and CDR2 YYEKEE (reference sequence). The CDR3 runs 15 residues. CDR3 sequence: CASSLGWGGNQPQHF. The CDR3 DNA reads TGTGCCAGCAGCTTGGGGTGGGGGGGCAATCAGCCCCAGCATTTT. Complete variable domain (other parts from reference TRBV5-5 and TRBJ1-5): DAGVTQSPTHLIKTRGQQVTLRCSPISGHKSVSWYQQVLGQGPQFIFQYYEKEERGRGNFPDRFSARQFPNYSSELNVNALLLGDSALYLCASSLGWGGNQPQHFGDGTRLSIL.

The chain is built from TRBV28 and TRBJ1-2; tentatively, D is TRBD1 (5 bases). Trimming left V 5 bases short and J 8 bases short, with 15 bases between. CDR1 and CDR2 (germline): MDHEN, SYDVKM. The CDR3 consists of 13 residues. CDR3 sequence reads: CASSLGEGGGYTF. The DNA for the CDR3 is TGTGCCAGCAGTCTGGGGGAGGGCGGGGGCTACACCTTC.

The chain employs TRBV5-6 and TRBJ2-2; TRBD1 is a possible D gene (6 bases). Germline CDR1 reads SGHDT; CDR2 reads YYEEEE. The CDR3 covers 13 residues. Trimming left V 5 bases short and J 6 bases short, with 11 bases between. The DNA of the CDR3 is TGTGCCAGCAGTGCTCAGGGGTCCGGGGAGCTGTTTTTT. Translated: CASSAQGSGELFF.

This clone has a single count. V usage is TRBV10-3 and J usage is TRBJ2-5, with no clear D. The V end lost 2 bases, the J end lost 4 bases, and 11 bases lay between the germline ends. Germline lookup yields CDR1 ENHRY and CDR2 SYGVKD. This CDR3 spans 14 amino acids. CDR3 in amino acids: CAISEPSLRETQYF. CDR3 nucleotides: TGTGCCATCAGTGAGCCTAGTTTAAGAGAGACCCAGTACTTC.

This clone was seen a single time. This sequence joins TRBV2 and TRBJ2-1, with 8 bases fitting TRBD1. The germline V gene has CDR1 SNHLY and CDR2 FYNNEI. The CDR3 spans 15 residues. The trim removed 2 bases at V and 4 bases at J, leaving 4 bases unmatched. The CDR3 DNA follows: TGTGCCAGCAGTGAACAGGGGGCACCGTACAATGAGCAGTTCTTC. It translates to CASSEQGAPYNEQFF.